A single T cell receptor beta chain is shown here with its context. Antigen specificity is unknown. The data were taken from a study of glioma-infiltrating T cells after dendritic cell vaccination. General study points: No direct clonality-survival link was found; a diverse polyclonal response may matter.

The immunoSEQ assay amplified TCRB CDR3 from up to roughly 2 ug DNA. Amplification used 60 V beta primers and 13 J beta primers. Clones were read by immunoSEQ multiplex PCR, and TCRdb kept only the in-frame ones, dropping some. The table records approximately 85,000 clones, roughly 85% of them present only once. Time point defined: after dendritic cell vaccination, including at tumor progression/relapse. PBMC sampling occurred before vaccination, two weeks after the third dose, and at progression. The TCR sequence derives from a human donor with glioblastoma. This material consisted of blood, taken after dendritic cell vaccination.

The CDR3 sequence is CAGNRANYGYTF. Written as DNA, the CDR3 is TGTGCCGGCAACAGGGCCAACTATGGCTACACCTTC. The rearrangement joins TRBV2 to TRBJ1-2; maybe TRBD1 (6 bases). Looked up from germline, CDR1 is SNHLY and CDR2 is FYNNEI. Trimming left V 11 bases short and J 2 bases short, with 12 bases between. The CDR3 has 12 residues.